This T cell receptor beta chain was observed in a study of blood T cell repertoires in COVID-19 (TCRdb year 2020). About the full investigation: The collaborator samples originated in the United States, Italy and Spain and spanned the acute and convalescent phases of COVID-19. A freely available public database, intended as a resource for researchers studying the immune response to SARS-CoV-2, is where the repertoires were released. Samples came from the ongoing ImmuneRACE study (first 160 participants) plus 1,254 subjects from 6 global collaborators. Sample metadata almost always included a de-identified subject ID, COVID-19 status, age in years and sex. Where available, HLA class I and class II types were obtained from metadata supplied by the sample provider rather than from assay-based typing. Deeply sampled blood TCRbeta repertoires from subjects exposed to, actively infected with, or recovered from COVID-19 were included in the dataset. The prospective study material was composed of cDNA or gDNA derived from T cells, B-cell-depleted T cells, or PBMCs.

Here is what the overall study found, with its caveats: Clinical and demographic metadata were provided uncurated, with the amount varying by source and participant.

From the germline V gene, CDR1 is SGHRS and CDR2 is YFSETQ. Taken from cysteine to phenylalanine, the CDR3 has 14 residues. Just CDR3 DNA is preserved here, 42 bases in frame from base 1. Relative to germline, V is missing 4 bases and J is missing 6 bases, with 7 bases of the junction outside any gene match. Each collaborating institution followed its own protocols to collect whole blood in K2EDTA tubes. For TCRbeta analysis, collaborators shipped samples as frozen whole blood, isolated PBMCs, or DNA extracted from either of those sample types. Concerning this clone itself: Its antigen is unknown. Qualities for individual bases were not recorded, and no much larger clone is one base off.

TCRbeta CDR3 regions were amplified from genomic DNA by means of the immunoSEQ Assay, a bias-controlled multiplex PCR. Processing in the source paper ran as follows. The number of nucleated cells in each sample was estimated from the amplification of reference gene primers within the assay. To quantify the absolute abundance of each unique TCRbeta CDR3 rearrangement, sequence reads were collapsed and filtered. Productive Simpson clonality was computed per sample as the square root of Simpson's diversity index over productive rearrangements. Sourced from immuneACCESS, this table was stored by TCRdb with only in-frame sequences that have V and J called. A share of the clones is absent; for the studies checked, an unresolved V gene accounts for under half, and the remainder has no known explanation. That table is the source of V, J and clone size, and D and trimming were worked out from the DNA. This sample has 25,000 to 30,000 clones in its table, and about 92% of those were observed once. The top ten clonotypes cover more than 2% of the sample.

The chain is assembled from TRBV5-1 and TRBJ2-3, with 8 bases aligning to TRBD2. The clonotype was recovered from a man in his fifties with active COVID-19. The sequenced sample consisted of peripheral blood. The DNA is as follows: TGCGCCAGCAGCCCAGGACTAGCCGGCGATACGCAGTATTTT. Translated, it reads CASSPGLAGDTQYF. The variable domain in full, with residues beyond the CDR3 obtained from the reference TRBV5-1 and TRBJ2-3 genes, is KAGVTQTPRYLIKTRGQQVTLSCSPISGHRSVSWYQQTPGQGLQFLFEYFSETQRNKGNFPGRFSGRQFSNSRSEMNVSTLELGDSALYLCASSPGLAGDTQYFGPGTRLTVL.